A few counts support the clone carrying this T cell receptor (beta chain). These data are taken from a study of T-cell reconstitution after alpha-beta-depleted transplantation in children. CDR3 length: 16 residues. J gave up 4 bases and V 0 bases, and 2 bases lay outside the gene matches. Germline V gene lookup returns CDR1 SGHAT and CDR2 FQNNGV. Using unique molecular identifiers, the investigators prepared the TCRbeta library. One entry per CDR3 protein results from TCRdb running MiXCR on the PCR reads. The sample shows some 340,000 distinct CDR3 sequences, 10% to 13% of them seen only once. The sequence was obtained from a human donor who donated a stem cell graft to a child with acute lymphoblastic leukemia. This material consisted of PBMCs from the stem cell graft donor, taken from the stem cell graft. This sequence joins TRBV11-2 and TRBJ2-7, with 14 nucleotides matching TRBD2. CDR3 residues: CASSLEGLAGVYEQYF. The DNA of the CDR3 is TGTGCCAGCAGCTTAGAGGGACTAGCGGGAGTGTACGAGCAGTACTTC.